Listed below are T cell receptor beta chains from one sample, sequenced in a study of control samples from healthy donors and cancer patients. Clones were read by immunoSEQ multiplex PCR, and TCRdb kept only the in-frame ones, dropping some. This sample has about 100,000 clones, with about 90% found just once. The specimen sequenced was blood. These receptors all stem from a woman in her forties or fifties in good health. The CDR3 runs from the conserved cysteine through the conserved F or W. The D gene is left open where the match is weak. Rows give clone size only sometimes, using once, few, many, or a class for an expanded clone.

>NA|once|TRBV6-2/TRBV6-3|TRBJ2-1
TGTGCCAGCAGTTCGTACCTGCGGGACAGCTACAATGAGCAGTTCTTC
CASSSYLRDSYNEQFF
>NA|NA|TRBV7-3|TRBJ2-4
TGTGCCAGCAGCTCGACAGGCGCCGAAAGGAGCATTCAGTACTTC
CASSSTGAERSIQYF
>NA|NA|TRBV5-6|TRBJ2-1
TGTGCCAGCAGCTACCGACAGTTCAATGAGCAGTTCTTC
CASSYRQFNEQFF
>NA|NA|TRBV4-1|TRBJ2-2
TGCGCCAGCAGCCAACCGGGCGGCACCGGGGAGCTGTTTTTT
CASSQPGGTGELFF
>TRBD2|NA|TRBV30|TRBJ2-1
TGTGCCTGGCACGCGGGACTAGCAGGCTCCTACAATGAGCAGTTCTTC
CAWHAGLAGSYNEQFF
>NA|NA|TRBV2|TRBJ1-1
TGTGCCAGCAGTGCTTGGGGCTTTGGCACTGAAGCTTTCTTT
CASSAWGFGTEAFF
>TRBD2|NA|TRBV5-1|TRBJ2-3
TGCGCCAGCAGCTCCCGACTAGCGGCCAGCACAGATACGCAGTATTTT
CASSSRLAASTDTQYF
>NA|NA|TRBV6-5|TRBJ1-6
TGTGCCAGCAGTTACGAGCACAGGCGGTATAATTCACCCCTCCACTTT
CASSYEHRRYNSPLHF
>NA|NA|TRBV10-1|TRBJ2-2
TGCGCCAGCAGTGAGCGGGACCAGGGGTCGGGCACCGGGGAGCTGTTTTTT
CASSERDQGSGTGELFF
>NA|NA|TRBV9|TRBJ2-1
TGTGCCAGCAGCACCCCGACAGGGGAGGGGGAGAGGGATGAGCAGTTCTTC
CASSTPTGEGERDEQFF
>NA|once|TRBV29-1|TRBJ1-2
TGCAGCGTCGACAGGTCCAACTATGGCTACACCTTC
CSVDRSNYGYTF
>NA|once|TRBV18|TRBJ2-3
TGTGCCAGCTCTCCTACTCTTTGGACGGAAAGCACAGATACGCAGTATTTT
CASSPTLWTESTDTQYF
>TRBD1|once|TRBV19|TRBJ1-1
TGTGCCAGTAGTATAGACACAAGGACAGGGAGGAACACTGAAGCTTTCTTT
CASSIDTRTGRNTEAFF
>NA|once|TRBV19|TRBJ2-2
TGTGCCAGTAGTATAGTGGTGGACTCCGGGGAGCTGTTTTTT
CASSIVVDSGELFF
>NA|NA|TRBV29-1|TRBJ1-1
TGCAGCGCCCACTGGGGAGGAGAAGCTTTCTTT
CSAHWGGEAFF
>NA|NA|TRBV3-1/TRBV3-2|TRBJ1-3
TGTGCCAGCAGCCGCTACCCGGAAACTGGGAACACCATATATTTT
CASSRYPETGNTIYF
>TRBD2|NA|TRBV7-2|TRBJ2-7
TGTGCCAGCAGCCCAACTCGGGCGGGGGTAAGCGAGCAGTACTTC
CASSPTRAGVSEQYF
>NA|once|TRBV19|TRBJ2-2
TGTGCCACCCTACGGATGACCGGGGAGCTGTTTTTT
CATLRMTGELFF
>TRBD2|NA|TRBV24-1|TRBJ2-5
TGTGCCACCAGTGCCGCCGACGGGAGGGAGACCCAGTACTTC
CATSAADGRETQYF
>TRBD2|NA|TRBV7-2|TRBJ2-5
TGTGCCAGCAGCGTGGGACTAGCGGGAGGGAATGAAGAGACCCAGTACTTC
CASSVGLAGGNEETQYF
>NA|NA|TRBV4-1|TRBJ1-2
TGCGCCAGCAGCCAAGTTGGCTATGGCTACACCTTC
CASSQVGYGYTF
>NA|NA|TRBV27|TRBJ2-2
TGTGCCACCGGACTCGGGGGCGGGGAGCTGTTTTTT
CATGLGGGELFF
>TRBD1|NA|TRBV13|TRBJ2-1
TGTGCCAGCATGGGGACAGCTAATGAGCAGTTCTTC
CASMGTANEQFF
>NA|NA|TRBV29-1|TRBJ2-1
TGCAGCGTTGAGAAGGGCCACAATGAGCAGTTCTTC
CSVEKGHNEQFF